Presented here are 4 T cell receptor beta chains from one specimen sequenced in a study of shared clonotypes between healthy human individuals. Naive CD8 cells were CD45RO-negative, positively selected for CCR7, excluding terminally differentiated effector memory CD45RA+ cells. Only in-frame clones appear in the TCRdb table, and some are missing; sequencing was by immunoSEQ multiplex PCR. The sample records about 2.1 million clones, about 92% being singletons. The sample consisted of naive CD8+ T cells from PBMCs. These receptors originate from a man younger than 35 in good health. Some clones in this sample may be carry-over from other donors' samples.

This chain uses TRBV28 with TRBJ2-7, with D perhaps TRBD1 or TRBD2 (7 bases each). Germline V lookup: CDR1 MDHEN, CDR2 SYDVKM. Trimming left V 6 bases short and J 5 bases short, with 20 bases between. The CDR3 consists of 15 residues. CDR3 nucleotide sequence: TGTGCCAGCAGCTCCCAGGGGAGGGGGCTTGACGAGCAGTACTTC. Translating it yields CASSSQGRGLDEQYF.

This chain's CDR3 is CASSLGLAGFYNEQFF. The CDR3 nucleotides read TGTGCCAGCAGCTTGGGGCTAGCGGGCTTTTACAATGAGCAGTTCTTC. V and J are TRBV7-3 and TRBJ2-1; 8 bases line up with TRBD2. CDR1 SGHTA and CDR2 FQGTGA come from the germline V gene. After removal of 3 bases from V and 4 bases from J, the junction contained 8 bases not matched to a gene. The CDR3 has 16 amino acids. Using reference TRBV7-3 and TRBJ2-1 for the parts outside the CDR3, the full variable domain is GAGVSQTPSNKVTEKGKYVELRCDPISGHTALYWYRQSLGQGPEFLIYFQGTGAADDSGLPNDRFFAVRPEGSVSTLKIQRTERGDSAVYLCASSLGLAGFYNEQFFGPGTRLTVL.

The genes are TRBV4-3 and TRBJ2-7; the match to TRBD1 covers 8 bases. Germline CDR1 and CDR2: LGHNA and YSLEER. This CDR3 has 13 amino acids. The junction had 3 bases not matched to a gene; V was cut back by 3 bases and J by 5 bases. As DNA, the CDR3 is TGCGCCAGCAGCCATGCGACAGGGGACGAGCAGTACTTC. It translates to CASSHATGDEQYF.

This chain links TRBV27 with TRBJ2-5; perhaps TRBD1 as D (5 bases). The V end was cut by 1 base, the J end by 0 bases, with 9 bases between. This CDR3 contains 15 residues. CDR1 MNHEY and CDR2 SMNVEV come from the germline V gene (reference sequence). The CDR3 reads CASSLFETDQETQYF. The CDR3 region has the DNA TGTGCCAGCAGTTTATTTGAGACAGACCAAGAGACCCAGTACTTC.